What follows is one TCR beta chain and its context. CDR1 and CDR2 from the germline V gene are SGHRS and YFSETQ. This CDR3 is 14 amino acids long. The ends were cut back, 4 bases at V and 5 bases at J, with 15 bases in the middle. The sample belongs to a study of memory CD4+ T cells and cytomegalovirus serostatus. Clones were sequenced by immunoSEQ multiplex PCR, and TCRdb holds only the in-frame ones, with some missing. The table includes some 58,000 clones, around 77% detected once. Single viable CD3+CD4+CD8-CD45RO+ cells were sorted as the memory CD4+ T cells. The J gene is TRBJ1-2, the V gene TRBV5-1, with a possible D match to TRBD1 (5 bases). Material: memory CD4+ T cells from blood. The clonotype was recovered from an adult in good health and CMV-seronegative. In DNA form, the CDR3 reads TGCGCCAGCAGCGTAGGGCAGGGCAGTTATGGCTACACCTTC. Translated, it gives CASSVGQGSYGYTF.